This entry lists 25 T cell receptor beta chains sequenced from one sample in a study of molecular identifiers for immune sequencing clone quantification. Each CDR3 protein gets one entry after TCRdb re-called the PCR reads with MiXCR. Among about 320,000 distinct CDR3 sequences listed, roughly a fifth were seen once. The sequenced material came from naive CD8+ T cells from blood, with Jurkat cell RNA spiked in. Subset denoted: FACS-sorted CD8+CD4-CCR7+CD45RA+ naive T cells. The receptors come from a human donor in good health. Some libraries in this study had Jurkat cell RNA spiked in.

This clonotype was counted at least ten times. V gene TRBV5-4 combines with J gene TRBJ2-7; the D gene is possibly TRBD1 (8 bases). Germline V CDR1 and CDR2: SGHNT, YYREEE (reference sequence). The length of the CDR3 is 18 residues. The V end was cut by 3 bases, the J end by 4 bases, with 26 bases between. CDR3: CASSSPLGGDRTEYEQYF. DNA for the CDR3: TGTGCCAGCAGCTCCCCCTTGGGGGGGGACAGGACTGAATACGAGCAGTACTTC.

This clonotype appeared many times. The chain is built from TRBV13 and TRBJ2-5, with 12 bases aligning to TRBD1. V dropped 5 bases and J dropped 6; count of bases not matched to a gene: 10. The V gene's germline CDR1 is PRHDT and CDR2 FYEKMQ (reference sequence). CDR3 size: 16 residues. The CDR3 protein is CASSTPGTGGLKTQYF. CDR3 bases: TGTGCCAGCAGCACCCCCGGGACAGGGGGCTTGAAGACCCAGTACTTC.

This clonotype occurred many times. The chain has TRBV7-9 and TRBJ2-5, with unresolved D. Germline V CDR1 and CDR2: SEHNR, FQNEAQ (reference sequence). V shed 4 bases and J shed 0 bases, with 9 bases lying between them. The length of the CDR3 is 14 residues. The CDR3 DNA is TGTGCCAGCAGCTCGACGGATTACCAAGAGACCCAGTACTTC. Amino acids: CASSSTDYQETQYF.

In the case of this clonotype: A much larger clone lies one base from this, so it may be a read error. The V call is TRBV6-5, the J call TRBJ1-6, with D possibly being TRBD1 (5 bases). The V gene's germline CDR1 is MNHEY and CDR2 SVGAGI. V was cut by 2 bases and J by 12 bases, with 17 bases left in between. The length of the CDR3 is 15 residues. The CDR3 here is CASSYPSGPGGPLHF. CDR3 bases: TGTGCCAGCAGTTACCCGTCCGGCCCCGGGGGACCCCTCCACTTT.

At least ten counts were recorded for this clonotype. The chain combines TRBV5-1 with TRBJ2-7, with a possible D match to TRBD1 (6 bases). Trimming shortened V by 0 bases and J by 2 bases, and 12 bases separated the two germline ends. Germline CDR1 is SGHRS and CDR2 is YFSETQ. The CDR3 is 15 residues long. DNA for the CDR3: TGCGCCAGCAGCTTGGAGACAGGCCTTACCTACGAGCAGTACTTC. Translation gives CASSLETGLTYEQYF.

As regards this clonotype: A much larger clone lies one base from this, so it may be a read error. It is likely a read error, because the conserved phenylalanine at the end of the CDR3 is missing. The chain carries TRBV19 and TRBJ2-3, with D tentatively TRBD1 or TRBD2 (6 bases each). The length of the CDR3 is 15 residues. Germline CDR1 LNHDA, CDR2 SQIVND (reference sequence). Trimming pared 6 bases from V and 2 bases from J, leaving 15 bases between. This CDR3 reads CASSPRGATTDTQYL. CDR3 nucleotides: TGTGCCAGTAGCCCGAGGGGGGCGACCACAGATACGCAGTATCTT.

Concerning this clonotype: It may be a read error: a sequence one base away is much more abundant. CDR3 sequence reads: CASSLVGQGVEEQYF. The CDR3 coding sequence is TGTGCCAGCAGCTTAGTGGGACAGGGGGTGGAGGAGCAGTACTTC. This chain connects TRBV11-2 to TRBJ2-7; the match to TRBD1 covers 11 bases. The CDR3 length is 15 residues. V dropped 1 base and J dropped 7; count of bases not matched to a gene: 6. The germline CDR1 and CDR2 sequences are SGHAT and FQNNGV.

Turning to this clonotype: A much bigger clone sits one base away, suggesting this may be a read error. The J gene is TRBJ2-5, the V gene TRBV4-1; D may correspond to TRBD1 or TRBD2 (5 bases each). The CDR3 extends over 17 amino acids. CDR1 and CDR2 (germline): MGHRA, YSYEKL. The CDR3 loop is CASSQPNRDLFQETRYF. The CDR3 DNA sequence: TGCGCCAGCAGCCAGCCAAACCGGGACCTGTTCCAAGAGACCCGGTACTTC.

This clonotype showed up many times. J is TRBJ1-5 and V is TRBV27; D ambiguous. Germline V lookup: CDR1 MNHEY, CDR2 SMNVEV (reference sequence). Trimming pared 3 bases from V and 1 base from J, leaving 10 bases between. This CDR3 is 15 amino acids long. CDR3 loop: CASSLTAGSNQPQHF. The CDR3 DNA reads TGTGCCAGCAGTTTGACCGCGGGCAGCAATCAGCCCCAGCATTTT.

This clonotype was recorded many times. The genes are TRBV29-1 and TRBJ1-1, with 7 bases identical to TRBD1. The length of the CDR3 is 11 residues. From germline, CDR1 is SQVTM and CDR2 ANQGSEA. V lost 5 bases, J lost 10 bases, and 7 bases stayed unmatched. The CDR3: CSVMTGSRAFF. CDR3 nucleotide sequence: TGCAGCGTTATGACAGGGTCGAGAGCTTTCTTT.

Only a few counts were recorded for this clonotype. A much larger clone sits a single nucleotide away, making a read error possible. This chain uses TRBV7-9 with TRBJ2-2; TRBD2 might be the D (5 bases). This CDR3 has 14 residues. Germline V gives CDR1 SEHNR, CDR2 FQNEAQ (reference sequence). For the CDR3, the DNA is TGTGCCAGCAGCCCGACGGAGTCCACCGGGGAGCTGTCTTTT. Protein product: CASSPTESTGELSF.

In its sample, this clonotype was seen many times. CDR3 in DNA: TGTGCCACCAGTGATTTGGGCGAGCAGTACTTC. It translates to CATSDLGEQYF. J is TRBJ2-7 and V is TRBV24-1; D is uncertain. Germline assignment: CDR1 KGHDR and CDR2 SFDVKD. The CDR3 is 11 amino acids. The V and J ends lost 0 bases and 6 bases respectively, with 2 bases between them.

This clonotype was seen ten or more times. The rearrangement links TRBV23-1 to TRBJ2-5; TRBD1 aligns across 9 bases. TRBV23-1 qualifies as an ORF whose function is uncertain. The V gene end was trimmed by 1 base and the J gene end by 4 bases; junction bases not matched to a gene: 13. The CDR3 is made up of 18 amino acids. The CDR3 region has the DNA TGCGCCAGCAGTCAATGGTTTCCGGGACAGGGTCGTCGAGAGACCCAGTACTTC. Protein product: CASSQWFPGQGRRETQYF.

This clonotype came up many times. This sequence joins TRBV27 and TRBJ2-7, with a possible D match to TRBD2 (5 bases). Trimming removed 5 bases at V and 4 bases at J, with 12 bases between. In germline, CDR1 is MNHEY, CDR2 SMNVEV (reference sequence). CDR3 size: 13 residues. The CDR3: CASSLGSGYEQYF. The DNA for the CDR3 is TGTGCCAGCAGTCTGGGGTCGGGATACGAGCAGTACTTC.

Notes on this clonotype: A much larger clone differs by one base, so this may be a read error. V gene TRBV6-2 or TRBV6-3 combines with J gene TRBJ1-1; unclear D gene. CDR1 and CDR2 (germline): MNHEY, SVGEGT. The CDR3 length is 14 residues. The V end was cut by 7 bases, the J end by 1 base, with 13 bases between. The CDR3 spells CASTWALTNTEAFF. The CDR3 nucleotides are TGTGCCAGCACGTGGGCCCTCACGAACACTGAAGCTTTCTTT.

Worth noting for this clonotype: A much bigger clone sits one base away, suggesting this may be a read error. The gene calls are TRBV9 and TRBJ2-6, with D perhaps matching TRBD1 (5 bases). CDR3 length: 15 residues. Germline V lookup: CDR1 SGDLS, CDR2 YYNGEE. V was pared by 5 bases and J by 5 bases, with 14 bases between. The CDR3 region is CASRAGLIRANVLTF. The CDR3 coding sequence is TGTGCCAGCAGAGCAGGGTTGATTAGGGCCAACGTCCTGACTTTC.

At least ten counts were recorded for this clonotype. The chain links TRBV4-3 to TRBJ2-1, with D possibly being TRBD1 or TRBD2 (6 bases each). Germline CDR1 reads LGHNA; CDR2 reads YSLEER. The CDR3 loop spans 13 amino acids. Trimming removed 4 bases at V and 10 bases at J, with 14 bases between. CDR3 amino acids: CASSRRGTSEQFF. The CDR3 coding sequence is TGCGCCAGCAGCCGGAGGGGGACATCCGAGCAGTTCTTC.

A remark on this clonotype: A read error may be the cause here, since a much bigger clone is one base away. J is TRBJ1-4 and V is TRBV12-3 or TRBV12-4; maybe TRBD1 (5 bases). The CDR3 sequence is 13 residues long. The CDR3, as DNA: TGTGTCAGTCGGGCAGGGTTTAGGGAAAAACTGTTTTTT. It specifies CVSRAGFREKLFF.

For this clonotype: This is likely a read error, given that the CDR3 carries no conserved phenylalanine or tryptophan at its end. The rearrangement links TRBV27 to TRBJ1-1, with D tentatively TRBD1 (6 bases). V was shortened by 1 base and J by 7 bases, with 10 bases between the two germline ends. In germline, CDR1 is MNHEY, CDR2 SMNVEV (reference sequence). There are 13 residues in the CDR3. CDR3 in amino acids: CASSLYSRGEAFS. Here the CDR3 DNA reads TGTGCCAGCAGTTTATATTCCAGGGGTGAAGCTTTCTCT.

This clonotype showed up many times. The V call is TRBV9, the J call TRBJ2-5; 11 positions agree with TRBD2. Germline CDR1 reads SGDLS; CDR2 reads YYNGEE. The CDR3 is made up of 15 amino acids. Losses at the gene ends were 0 bases for V and 2 bases for J; bases not matched to a gene: 0. Here the CDR3 reads CASSVGTSGQETQYF. The DNA for the CDR3 is TGTGCCAGCAGCGTAGGGACTAGCGGGCAAGAGACCCAGTACTTC.

This clonotype occurred many times. V is TRBV29-1 and J is TRBJ2-2; the D is unclear. The CDR3 has 11 amino acids. Germline CDR1 is SQVTM and CDR2 is ANQGSEA. The V end lost 3 bases, the J end lost 5 bases, and 4 bases lay between the germline ends. CDR3 DNA: TGCAGCGTTGATTTGACCGGGGAGCTGTTTTTT. As protein: CSVDLTGELFF.

This sequence joins TRBV4-2 and TRBJ1-2; 10 positions agree with TRBD1. The CDR3 is made up of 18 amino acids. The germline V gene has CDR1 LGHNA and CDR2 YNFKEQ. After removal of 2 bases from V and 3 bases from J, the junction contained 12 bases not matched to a gene. The CDR3 coding sequence is TGTGCCAGCAGCCAAACCCTTCCCGGACAGGGGGAGGACTATGGCTACACCTTC. Translated, it gives CASSQTLPGQGEDYGYTF.

In this sample, this clonotype turned up many times. DNA of the CDR3: TGTGCCAGCAGTTACCTGGATACGCAGTATTTT. Translating gives CASSYLDTQYF. This chain uses TRBV6-2 or TRBV6-3 with TRBJ2-3; D unclear. The length of the CDR3 is 11 residues. Trimming pared 2 bases from V and 6 bases from J, leaving 3 bases between. The germline CDR1 and CDR2 sequences are MNHEY and SVGEGT.

Many counts were recorded for this clonotype. This sequence joins TRBV7-6 and TRBJ1-5; 8 nucleotides line up with TRBD1. The germline V gene has CDR1 SGHVS and CDR2 FNYEAQ. V was clipped by 4 bases and J by 4 bases; unmatched bases: 3. This CDR3 is 14 amino acids long. The CDR3 spells CASSSGGWNQPQHF. In DNA, the CDR3 is TGTGCCAGCAGCTCAGGGGGCTGGAATCAGCCCCAGCATTTT.

This clonotype was observed many times. The rearrangement joins TRBV29-1 to TRBJ2-1; 13 bases fit TRBD2. V shed 1 base and J 3 bases; nucleotides not matched to a gene: 6. CDR1 is SQVTM, CDR2 ANQGSEA, per germline. CDR3 length: 17 amino acids. CDR3 coding DNA: TGCAGCGTTGAAGGCGGACTAGCGGGGGCGTTCTACAATGAGCAGTTCTTC. It translates to CSVEGGLAGAFYNEQFF.